This TCR beta chain is drawn from a study of cytomegalovirus exposure and HLA in healthy donors. This PCR relied on a set of 60 Vbeta primers and 13 Jbeta primers. Data came from immunoSEQ multiplex PCR; TCRdb stores just in-frame clones and leaves some out. Of about 160,000 clones in the sample, approximately 79% were seen once. About this clone: The target antigen is unknown.

Germline values: CDR1 MDHEN, CDR2 SYDVKM. Trimming at V came to 9 bases and at J to 6 bases, leaving 10 bases not matched to a gene. The CDR3 is 15 residues long. Findings of the study overall: DRB1 had the most TCR associations and HLA-C the fewest, a later analysis found, with rates varying by HLA locus. Common viral pathogens were later found to be apparently linked to several of the most significant clusters. Presence/absence results assume similar sequencing depth per donor, which may not hold.

Unrecorded immune exposures were likely, despite nominal health at sampling. The genes are TRBV28 and TRBJ2-3; 12 bases map to TRBD2. This TCR derives from a woman aged 50 to 60 in good health and CMV-seropositive. Sequencing was carried out using PBMCs. The CDR3 coding sequence is TGTGCCAGTTCTAGCGGGGGGGCCACCGGGGATACGCAGTATTTT. It yields the protein CASSSGGATGDTQYF.